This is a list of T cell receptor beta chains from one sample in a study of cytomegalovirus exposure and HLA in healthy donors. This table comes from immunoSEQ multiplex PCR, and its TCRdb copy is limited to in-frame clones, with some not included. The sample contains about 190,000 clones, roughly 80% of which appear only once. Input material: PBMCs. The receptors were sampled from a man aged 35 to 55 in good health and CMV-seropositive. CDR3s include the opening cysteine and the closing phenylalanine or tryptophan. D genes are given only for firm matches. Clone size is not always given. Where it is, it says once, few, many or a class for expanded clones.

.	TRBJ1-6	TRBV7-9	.	CASSFRAPNNSPLHF	TGTGCCAGCAGCTTCAGGGCTCCCAATAATTCACCCCTCCACTTT
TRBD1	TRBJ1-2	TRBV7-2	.	CASREQGADYTF	TGTGCCAGCAGGGAACAGGGGGCAGACTACACCTTC
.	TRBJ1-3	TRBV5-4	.	CASSRASGNTIYF	TGTGCCAGCAGCCGAGCCTCTGGAAACACCATATATTTT
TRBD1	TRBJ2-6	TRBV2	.	CASKGTGAAGANVLTF	TGTGCCAGCAAGGGGACAGGGGCTGCTGGGGCCAACGTCCTGACTTTC
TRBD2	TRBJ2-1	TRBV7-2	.	CASSFGTSVNEQFF	TGTGCCAGCAGCTTCGGGACTAGCGTCAATGAGCAGTTCTTC
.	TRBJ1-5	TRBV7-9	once	CSSSLANQPQHF	TGTTCCAGCAGCTTGGCTAATCAGCCCCAGCATTTT
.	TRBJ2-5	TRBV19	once	CASSAISLAGAKQETQYF	TGTGCCAGTAGTGCAATCAGTCTGGCGGGGGCCAAACAAGAGACCCAGTACTTC
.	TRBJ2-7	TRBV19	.	CASRSGTHASYEQYF	TGTGCCAGTAGGTCCGGGACACACGCTTCCTACGAGCAGTACTTC
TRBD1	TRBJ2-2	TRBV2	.	CASSGNRGQTGELFF	TGTGCCAGCAGTGGCAACAGGGGGCAAACCGGGGAGCTGTTTTTT
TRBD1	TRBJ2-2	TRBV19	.	CASSIGTGGHGELFF	TGTGCCAGTAGTATCGGGACAGGGGGACACGGGGAGCTGTTTTTT
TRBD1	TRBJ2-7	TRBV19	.	CASRARGSDYEQYF	TGTGCCAGTAGGGCCAGGGGGTCCGACTACGAGCAGTACTTC
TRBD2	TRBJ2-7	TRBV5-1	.	CASSLRDRGGEQYF	TGCGCCAGCAGCCTCCGGGACCGGGGGGGAGAGCAGTACTTC
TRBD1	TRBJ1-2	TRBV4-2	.	CASSQDWTGGTGYTF	TGTGCCAGCAGCCAAGATTGGACAGGGGGCACGGGCTACACCTTC
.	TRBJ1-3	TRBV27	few	CASTLSPGSGNTIYF	TGTGCCAGCACGTTATCCCCAGGGTCTGGAAACACCATATATTTT
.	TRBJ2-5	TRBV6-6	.	CASSTRGAQETQYF	TGTGCCAGCAGTACCCGGGGGGCCCAAGAGACCCAGTACTTC
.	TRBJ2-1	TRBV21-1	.	CASKPGGLAGVYSYNEQFF	TGTGCCAGCAAGCCGGGGGGACTAGCGGGGGTCTACTCCTACAATGAGCAGTTCTTC
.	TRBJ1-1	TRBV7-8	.	CASSSRPGGTTGAFF	TGTGCCAGCAGCTCACGTCCCGGGGGAACTACGGGGGCTTTCTTT
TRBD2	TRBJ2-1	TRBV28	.	CASSPRGLAVLNEQFF	TGTGCCAGCAGTCCAAGAGGACTAGCGGTCTTGAATGAGCAGTTCTTC
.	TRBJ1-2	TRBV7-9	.	CASSLGQGDYGYTF	TGTGCCAGCAGCTTAGGCCAGGGCGACTATGGCTACACCTTC
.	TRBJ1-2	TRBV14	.	CASSQEAGRNYGYTF	TGTGCCAGCAGCCAAGAAGCAGGGAGGAACTATGGCTACACCTTC
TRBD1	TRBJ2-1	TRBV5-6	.	CASILYRDSYNEQFF	TGTGCCAGCATCCTCTACCGGGACAGCTACAATGAGCAGTTCTTC
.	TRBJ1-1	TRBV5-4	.	CASGGTWDTEAFF	TGTGCCAGCGGAGGTACTTGGGACACTGAAGCTTTCTTT
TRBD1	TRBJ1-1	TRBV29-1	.	CSVDRMVDTEAFF	TGCAGCGTGGACAGGATGGTAGACACTGAAGCTTTCTTT
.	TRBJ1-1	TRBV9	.	CASSVTGLNTEAFF	TGTGCCAGCAGCGTAACAGGGTTAAACACTGAAGCTTTCTTT
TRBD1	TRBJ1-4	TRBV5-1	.	CASSPLITGVAEKLFF	TGCGCCAGCAGCCCCCTCATTACAGGGGTTGCCGAAAAACTGTTTTTT
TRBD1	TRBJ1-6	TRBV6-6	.	CASSSGQAGSPLHF	TGTGCCAGCAGTTCAGGACAGGCAGGGTCACCCCTCCACTTT
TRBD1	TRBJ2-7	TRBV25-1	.	CASTEGPGQAYEQYF	TGTGCCAGCACCGAGGGTCCGGGACAGGCCTACGAGCAGTACTTC
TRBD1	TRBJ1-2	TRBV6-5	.	CASSYSGQNYGYTF	TGTGCCAGCAGTTACTCGGGACAGAACTATGGCTACACCTTC
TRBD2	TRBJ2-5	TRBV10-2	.	CASSGGGTSVRGTQYF	TGCGCCAGCAGTGGGGGGGGGACTAGCGTCCGGGGGACCCAGTACTTC
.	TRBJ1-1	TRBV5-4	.	CASSLDYGWNTEAFF	TGTGCCAGCAGCTTGGATTACGGGTGGAACACTGAAGCTTTCTTT
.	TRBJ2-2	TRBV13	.	CASSLWASTGELFF	TGTGCCAGCAGCCTTTGGGCCTCCACCGGGGAGCTGTTTTTT
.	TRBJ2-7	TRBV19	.	CASSSQPQGVSYEQYF	TGTGCCAGTAGTTCTCAACCCCAGGGTGTTAGCTACGAGCAGTACTTC
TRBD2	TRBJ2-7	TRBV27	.	CASSAPGGQPREQYF	TGTGCCAGCAGCGCGCCGGGGGGGCAGCCTCGCGAGCAGTACTTC
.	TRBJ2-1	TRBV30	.	CAWMKGGAYNEQFF	TGTGCCTGGATGAAGGGGGGGGCCTACAATGAGCAGTTCTTC
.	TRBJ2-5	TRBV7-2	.	CASSLGREGVGTQYF	TGTGCCAGCAGCTTAGGGAGGGAGGGGGTTGGGACCCAGTACTTC
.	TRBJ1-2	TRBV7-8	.	CASSPRQALYGYTF	TGTGCCAGCAGCCCCAGACAGGCACTCTATGGCTACACCTTC
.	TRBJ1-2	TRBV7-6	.	CASSHSDYGYTF	TGTGCCAGCAGCCATTCGGACTATGGCTACACCTTC
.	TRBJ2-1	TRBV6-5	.	CASSYSNGGGLEQFF	TGTGCCAGCAGTTACTCGAATGGAGGGGGCCTTGAGCAGTTCTTC
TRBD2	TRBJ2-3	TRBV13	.	CASSPQAGGPADTQYF	TGTGCCAGCAGCCCACAAGCGGGGGGGCCTGCAGATACGCAGTATTTT
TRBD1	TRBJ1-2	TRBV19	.	CASRPGGRTGGDGYGYTF	TGTGCCAGTAGGCCGGGAGGGCGGACAGGGGGCGACGGCTATGGCTACACCTTC
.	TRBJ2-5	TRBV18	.	CASTPWPQETQYF	TGTGCCAGCACCCCCTGGCCCCAAGAGACCCAGTACTTC
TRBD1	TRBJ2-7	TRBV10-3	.	CAIWDRVEGYEQYF	TGTGCCATCTGGGACAGGGTGGAGGGGTACGAGCAGTACTTC
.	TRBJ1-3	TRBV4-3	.	CASSQDTPGKGNTIYF	TGCGCCAGCAGCCAAGATACTCCAGGGAAGGGAAACACCATATATTTT
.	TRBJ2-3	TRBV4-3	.	CASSQDPLTGTSTDTQYF	TGCGCCAGCAGCCAAGATCCCTTGACAGGAACTAGCACAGATACGCAGTATTTT
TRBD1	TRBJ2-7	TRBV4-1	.	CASSQGDRTNEQYF	TGCGCCAGCAGCCAAGGGGACAGGACTAACGAGCAGTACTTC
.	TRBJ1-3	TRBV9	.	CASSLYRDSSGNTIYF	TGTGCCAGCAGCTTGTACAGGGATAGCTCTGGAAACACCATATATTTT
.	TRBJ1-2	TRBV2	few	CATYVPTPRGAGRWGYTF	TGTGCCACCTACGTACCCACCCCCCGGGGGGCAGGGCGGTGGGGCTACACCTTC
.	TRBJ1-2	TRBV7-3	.	CASSFDSANYGYTF	TGTGCCAGCAGCTTCGACTCAGCTAACTATGGCTACACCTTC
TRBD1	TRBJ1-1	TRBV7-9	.	CASSFGQGNLGTTEAFF	TGTGCCAGCAGCTTCGGACAGGGGAATTTAGGCACCACTGAAGCTTTCTTT